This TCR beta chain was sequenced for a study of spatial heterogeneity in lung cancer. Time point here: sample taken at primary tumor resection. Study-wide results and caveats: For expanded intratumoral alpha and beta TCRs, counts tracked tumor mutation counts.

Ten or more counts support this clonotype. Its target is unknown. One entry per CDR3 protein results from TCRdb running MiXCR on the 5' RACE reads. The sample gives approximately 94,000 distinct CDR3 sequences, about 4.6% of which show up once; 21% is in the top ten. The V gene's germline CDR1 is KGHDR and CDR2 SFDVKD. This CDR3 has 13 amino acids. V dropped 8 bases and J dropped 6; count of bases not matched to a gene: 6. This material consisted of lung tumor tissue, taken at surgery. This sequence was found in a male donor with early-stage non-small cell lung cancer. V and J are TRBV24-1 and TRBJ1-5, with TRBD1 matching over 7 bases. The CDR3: CATNTGVAQPQHF. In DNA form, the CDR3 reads TGTGCCACCAATACAGGGGTGGCTCAGCCCCAGCATTTT.